These T cell receptor beta chains were read from a single sample in a study of identifying expanded T cells in peripheral blood. Generated by immunoSEQ multiplex PCR, the TCRdb table keeps only in-frame clones and is missing some. Among around 90,000 clones listed, 88% were seen once. The sequencing sample was made of blood. The source of these receptors is a person aged 18 to 70 in good health. CDR3s include the opening cysteine and the closing phenylalanine or tryptophan. Size values are once, few and many counts, or a class for expanded clones, and some rows have none.

V gene: TRBV5-6; clone size: NA; J gene: TRBJ1-3; CDR3 protein: CASSFPGPAVGTIYF
V gene: TRBV6-5; clone size: NA; J gene: TRBJ2-1; CDR3 protein: CASSYLPAGDYNEQFF
V gene: TRBV28; clone size: NA; J gene: TRBJ1-5; CDR3 protein: CASRTGGNQPQHF
V gene: TRBV29-1; clone size: NA; J gene: TRBJ2-7; CDR3 protein: CSVEDLQLQYF
V gene: TRBV7-2; clone size: NA; J gene: TRBJ2-5; CDR3 protein: CASSQDLTSGRIETQYF
V gene: TRBV10-2; clone size: NA; J gene: TRBJ1-2; CDR3 protein: CASSESVNNYGYTF
V gene: TRBV28; clone size: NA; J gene: TRBJ2-1; CDR3 protein: CASSSTGRTYNEQFF
V gene: TRBV7-3; clone size: NA; J gene: TRBJ2-3; CDR3 protein: CASSLASGGLTDTQYF
V gene: TRBV29-1; clone size: NA; J gene: TRBJ1-4; CDR3 protein: CSVGPSQGGGKLFF
V gene: TRBV10-3; clone size: NA; J gene: TRBJ2-3; CDR3 protein: CAISETGTNTQYF
V gene: TRBV11-2; clone size: medium-sized; J gene: TRBJ2-7; CDR3 protein: CASSLVIAEPYEQYF
V gene: TRBV19; clone size: NA; J gene: TRBJ1-3; CDR3 protein: CASSINSGNTIYF
V gene: TRBV5-4; clone size: NA; J gene: TRBJ2-6; CDR3 protein: CASSLVRGPGANVLTF
V gene: TRBV10-1; clone size: NA; J gene: TRBJ2-7; CDR3 protein: CASSTSGLHEQYF
V gene: TRBV28; clone size: NA; J gene: TRBJ2-3; CDR3 protein: CASRPVAGVTDTQYF
V gene: TRBV7-3; clone size: once; J gene: TRBJ1-5; CDR3 protein: CASSLEAGRLDQPQHF
V gene: TRBV19; clone size: NA; J gene: TRBJ1-5; CDR3 protein: CASSLSGGSNQPQHF
V gene: TRBV18; clone size: NA; J gene: TRBJ1-5; CDR3 protein: CASSPVGDREAPQHF
V gene: TRBV19; clone size: few; J gene: TRBJ1-2; CDR3 protein: CASTNRYGYTF
V gene: TRBV7-2; clone size: once; J gene: TRBJ2-7; CDR3 protein: CASSHGTPEQYF
V gene: TRBV6-4; clone size: NA; J gene: TRBJ2-2; CDR3 protein: CASRTRLEGGELFF
V gene: TRBV11-2; clone size: NA; J gene: TRBJ2-7; CDR3 protein: CASSFSYEQYF
V gene: TRBV11-2; clone size: NA; J gene: TRBJ2-7; CDR3 protein: CASSLVGGSYEQYF
V gene: TRBV5-1; clone size: NA; J gene: TRBJ2-7; CDR3 protein: CASTSLYEQYF
V gene: TRBV15; clone size: once; J gene: TRBJ1-2; CDR3 protein: CATSRRTDSNYGYTF
V gene: TRBV6-1; clone size: NA; J gene: TRBJ2-5; CDR3 protein: CASSELAGGPETQYF
V gene: TRBV7-9; clone size: NA; J gene: TRBJ1-2; CDR3 protein: CASSGQGGYTF
V gene: TRBV19; clone size: NA; J gene: TRBJ1-2; CDR3 protein: CASSGVGQGVYGYTF
V gene: TRBV27; clone size: NA; J gene: TRBJ2-7; CDR3 protein: CASSSGLASYEQYF
V gene: TRBV6-5; clone size: few; J gene: TRBJ2-2; CDR3 protein: CASSARGGVTGELFF
V gene: TRBV29-1; clone size: NA; J gene: TRBJ2-4; CDR3 protein: CSVETGAVQYF
V gene: TRBV2; clone size: NA; J gene: TRBJ2-3; CDR3 protein: CASSDLRDPSTDTQYF
V gene: TRBV4-2; clone size: few; J gene: TRBJ1-2; CDR3 protein: CASSERSGQGIDGYTF
V gene: TRBV6-5; clone size: NA; J gene: TRBJ2-7; CDR3 protein: CASRNDWNSYEQYF
V gene: TRBV29-1; clone size: NA; J gene: TRBJ1-1; CDR3 protein: CSVVRAMNTEAFF
V gene: TRBV11-3; clone size: once; J gene: TRBJ1-1; CDR3 protein: CASSLDGRENTEAFF
V gene: TRBV5-4; clone size: once; J gene: TRBJ2-2; CDR3 protein: CASSLSARELFF
V gene: TRBV28; clone size: NA; J gene: TRBJ2-7; CDR3 protein: CASSLPGQLSYEQYF
V gene: TRBV6-1; clone size: NA; J gene: TRBJ1-2; CDR3 protein: CATKKAGAGYGYTF
V gene: TRBV7-9; clone size: few; J gene: TRBJ1-2; CDR3 protein: CASSSGQEYGYTF
V gene: TRBV27; clone size: once; J gene: TRBJ2-7; CDR3 protein: CASSLAGGTYEQYF
V gene: TRBV7-9; clone size: few; J gene: TRBJ1-6; CDR3 protein: CASSLGQGAYNSPLHF
V gene: TRBV12-5; clone size: once; J gene: TRBJ2-3; CDR3 protein: CASGLDGSTDTQYF
V gene: TRBV6-1; clone size: few; J gene: TRBJ1-4; CDR3 protein: CASSVEEGGNEKLFF
V gene: TRBV27; clone size: NA; J gene: TRBJ1-5; CDR3 protein: CASSLRYSQGNQPQHF
V gene: TRBV10-2; clone size: NA; J gene: TRBJ2-7; CDR3 protein: CASCRDPRYEQYF
V gene: TRBV4-1; clone size: NA; J gene: TRBJ2-7; CDR3 protein: CASSHPGQGYEQYF